The source of this TCR beta chain is a study of spatial heterogeneity in lung cancer. The sample's time point: sample taken at primary tumor resection. The input material, whole RNA from tumor, nontumor lung or frozen PBMC, was sequenced unsorted. Donors were 55 to 75 untreated early-stage non-small cell lung cancer patients. This CDR3 region has 14 residues. V lost 5 bases to trimming and J lost 4 bases, with 14 bases between them. Germline-derived CDR1 and CDR2 are MDHEN and SYDVKM. TCRdb ran MiXCR on the 5' RACE reads and lists one entry per CDR3 protein. In the table there are tens of thousands of distinct CDR3 sequences, around 9% of which are singletons.

The V and J genes are TRBV28 and TRBJ2-5, with D perhaps TRBD2 (7 bases). The specimen was PBMCs, collected at surgery. This receptor was identified in a male donor with early-stage non-small cell lung cancer. The CDR3 DNA follows: TGTGCCAGCAGTCGTACGGGGGGCCCAGAGACCCAGTACTTC. Translation: CASSRTGGPETQYF.